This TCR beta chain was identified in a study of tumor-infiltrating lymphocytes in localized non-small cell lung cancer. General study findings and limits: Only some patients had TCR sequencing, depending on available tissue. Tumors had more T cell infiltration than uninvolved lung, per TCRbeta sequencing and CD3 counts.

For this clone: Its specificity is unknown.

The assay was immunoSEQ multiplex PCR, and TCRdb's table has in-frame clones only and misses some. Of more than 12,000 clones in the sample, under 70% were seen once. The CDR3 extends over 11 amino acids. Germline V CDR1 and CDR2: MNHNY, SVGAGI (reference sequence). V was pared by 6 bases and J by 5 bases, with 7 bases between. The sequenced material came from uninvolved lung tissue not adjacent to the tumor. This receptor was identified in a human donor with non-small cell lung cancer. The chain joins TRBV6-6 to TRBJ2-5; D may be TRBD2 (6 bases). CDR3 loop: CASRGLETQYF. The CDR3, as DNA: TGTGCCAGCAGGGGACTGGAGACCCAGTACTTC.